The 14 T cell receptor beta chains presented below share a single source sample, sequenced in a study of blood T cells in healthy people across ages. The use of a sample-barcoded 5' primer and a J-beta primer mix characterized a second PCR of roughly 6 to 11 cycles. MiXCR was run by TCRdb on the 5' RACE reads, yielding one entry per CDR3 protein. Among fewer than 1,000,000 distinct CDR3 sequences listed, around 42% were seen once. Sequencing used blood. The receptors were sampled from a man aged 55 to 70 in good health.

The chain is built from TRBV10-2 and TRBJ2-3; a weak D match, TRBD1 (5 bases). Germline V gene lookup returns CDR1 WSHSY and CDR2 SAAADI. This CDR3 contains 15 residues. V gave up 6 bases and J gave up 1 base, with 14 bases separating them. The CDR3 DNA sequence: TGCGCCAGCAGACCCGGTGGGGCGGGCACAGATACGCAGTATTTT. It specifies CASRPGGAGTDTQYF.

The chain recombines TRBV7-2 with TRBJ1-5; unclear D gene. CDR3 length equals 16 residues. With 1 base removed from V and 4 bases from J, the gap between germline ends came to 14 bases. Germline CDR1 SGHTA, CDR2 FQGNSA. CDR3: CASSLVSTELNQPQHF. DNA for the CDR3: TGTGCCAGCAGCTTAGTTTCGACGGAATTAAATCAGCCCCAGCATTTT.

The gene calls are TRBV20-1 and TRBJ2-2; D gene uncertain. This CDR3 region has 13 residues. CDR1 DFQATT and CDR2 SNEGSKA come from the germline V gene (reference sequence). Trimming pared 3 bases from V and 0 bases from J, leaving 5 bases between. The chain's CDR3 is CSASYTNTGELFF. The CDR3 coding sequence is TGCAGTGCTAGTTACACGAACACCGGGGAGCTGTTTTTT.

The sample holds one count of this clonotype. V usage is TRBV28 and J usage is TRBJ2-5; D may be TRBD1 (6 bases). The CDR3 totals 13 residues. V gave up 6 bases and J gave up 9 bases, with 17 bases separating them. Germline V gene data show CDR1 as MDHEN and CDR2 as SYDVKM. The CDR3 DNA reads TGTGCCAGCAGACTAACAGGGCATGAACCCCAGTACTTC. This gives the protein CASRLTGHEPQYF.

This chain connects TRBV6-2 or TRBV6-3 to TRBJ2-5; tentative D call: TRBD1 (6 bases). The J call is doubtful: the DNA matches TRBJ2-7 better. The CDR3 length is 14 residues. Germline CDR1 and CDR2: MNHEY and SVGEGT. The CDR3 DNA is TGTGCCAGCACGTTGTTGTCCAGGGGAAGCGAGCAGTACTTC. Translated: CASTLLSRGSEQYF.

The rearrangement joins TRBV6-5 to TRBJ2-1; TRBD2 is a possible D gene (6 bases). The CDR3 consists of 15 residues. Deletions cut 4 bases from V and 6 bases from J, with 16 bases between. Germline lookup yields CDR1 MNHEY and CDR2 SVGAGI. CDR3 protein: CASSWTINFPNEQFF. The CDR3 region has the DNA TGTGCCAGCAGTTGGACTATCAATTTCCCCAATGAGCAGTTCTTC.

The chain links TRBV4-1 to TRBJ1-2; 7 bases line up with TRBD1. J was trimmed by 5 bases and V by 3 bases; bases with no gene match: 9. CDR1 MGHRA and CDR2 YSYEKL come from the germline V gene. This CDR3 contains 15 residues. Here the CDR3 DNA reads TGCGCCAGCAGCCACCCCGACAGGGTGAGGTATGGCTACACCTTC. It encodes CASSHPDRVRYGYTF.

This clonotype was seen a few times. The chain joins TRBV6-5 to TRBJ2-5; 11 bases agree with TRBD1. J gave up 4 bases and V 6 bases, and 10 bases lay outside the gene matches. Germline assignment: CDR1 MNHEY and CDR2 SVGAGI. This CDR3 has 16 amino acids. CDR3 sequence: CASSLVGGQGGETQYF. The CDR3 bases are TGTGCCAGCAGCCTAGTCGGGGGACAGGGGGGAGAGACCCAGTACTTC.

A note on this clonotype: Compared with germline, one end of the junction differs, possibly owing to a read error. The V and J genes are TRBV6-5 and TRBJ2-7; 7 bases map to TRBD2. The CDR3 has 16 amino acids. Germline CDR1 is MNHEY and CDR2 is SVGAGI. CDR3 sequence (DNA): TGTGCCAGCGGTTACGTGGGGGGGGGGAACGGCAGGGAGCAGTACTTC. This codes for CASGYVGGGNGREQYF.

A few counts support this clonotype. The chain employs TRBV6-6 and TRBJ2-3, with D possibly matching TRBD2 (7 bases). Deletions cut 8 bases from V and 3 bases from J, with 21 bases between. The CDR3 runs 16 residues. Germline lookup yields CDR1 MNHNY and CDR2 SVGAGI (reference sequence). In DNA form, the CDR3 reads TGTGCCAGCTCCCCCGAAGGGGGAGGGGGAACAGATACGCAGTATTTT. Residues: CASSPEGGGGTDTQYF.

This chain links TRBV6-2 or TRBV6-3 with TRBJ1-5, with a possible D match to TRBD1 (6 bases). The CDR3 runs 18 residues. The germline V and J ends were trimmed by 0 bases and 0 bases, with 15 bases remaining between them. Per the germline V gene, CDR1 is MNHEY and CDR2 is SVGEGT. In DNA, the CDR3 is TGTGCCAGCAGTTACTCTCGGGGGGGCTTGAGTAGCAATCAGCCCCAGCATTTT. Translated: CASSYSRGGLSSNQPQHF.

Comments on this clonotype: One end of the junction fails to match germline, which may point to a read error. The chain uses TRBV20-1 and TRBJ1-1; no reliable D call. Germline CDR1 is DFQATT and CDR2 is SNEGSKA (reference sequence). The CDR3 has 12 residues. This chain's CDR3 is CSAKVLNTEAFF. The CDR3 DNA sequence: TGCAGTGCTAAAGTTTTGAACACTGAGGCTTTCTTT.

This clonotype appeared a few times. The chain carries TRBV7-2 and TRBJ2-3; no reliable D call. The CDR3 consists of 12 residues. Trimming stripped 3 bases from V and 8 bases from J, with 9 bases between. Germline CDR1 is SGHTA and CDR2 is FQGNSA. CDR3 coding DNA: TGTGCCAGCAGCTTGGAGATTGGTACGCAGTATTTT. This gives the protein CASSLEIGTQYF.

This chain uses TRBV6-5 with TRBJ1-4; perhaps TRBD1 as D (6 bases). This CDR3 has 16 residues. The germline V and J ends were trimmed by 5 bases and 0 bases, with 13 bases remaining between them. From germline, CDR1 is MNHEY and CDR2 SVGAGI. CDR3 residues: CASSRNRAATNEKLFF. The CDR3 DNA reads TGTGCCAGCAGTCGGAACAGGGCTGCAACTAATGAAAAACTGTTTTTT.